This entry features one T cell receptor beta chain sequence. No antigen is known for it. Produced via immunoSEQ multiplex PCR; TCRdb's table is partial and in-frame only. The sample has some 110,000 clones, around nine tenths seen once. The CDR3 contains 16 residues. The ends lost 0 bases at V and 2 bases at J; junction bases unmatched: 4. Per germline, CDR1 SGHRS and CDR2 YFSETQ. This record comes from a study of T cell responses to AZD1222 COVID-19 vaccine. Findings of the study overall: Sampling that yielded the repertoires occurred only after the peak T cell response. Females made up more of the donors, who were largely white British, and clonal diversity may have come out too low. Across spike, vaccine-associated CD4 TCRs were found, dominant at 160-218 and 743-854. Baseline seropositivity occurred in only 5 to 7 AZD1222 recipients.

This sequence was found in an adult who received the MenACWY meningococcal vaccine as a control. The chain uses TRBV5-1 and TRBJ2-2, with 7 nucleotides matching TRBD1. The source material was peripheral blood, sampled 28 days after the second dose of the MenACWY control vaccine. The CDR3 nucleotides are TGCGCCAGCAGCTTGGACGGGACAGCCAACACCGGGGAGCTGTTTTTT. Translating it yields CASSLDGTANTGELFF.